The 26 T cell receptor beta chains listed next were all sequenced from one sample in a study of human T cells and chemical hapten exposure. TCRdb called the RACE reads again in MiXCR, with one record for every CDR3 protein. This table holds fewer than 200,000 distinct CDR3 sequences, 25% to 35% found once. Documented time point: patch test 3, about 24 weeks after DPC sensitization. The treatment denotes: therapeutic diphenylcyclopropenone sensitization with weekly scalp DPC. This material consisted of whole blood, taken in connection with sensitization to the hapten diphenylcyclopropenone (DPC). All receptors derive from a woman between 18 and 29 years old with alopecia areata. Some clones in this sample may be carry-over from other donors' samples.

This CDR3 is CATKLAGGRETQYF. The CDR3 DNA follows: TGTGCCACCAAACTAGCGGGGGGCCGAGAGACCCAGTACTTC. The V gene is TRBV15, the J gene TRBJ2-5; 12 bases are shared with TRBD2. After removal of 7 bases from V and 4 bases from J, the junction contained 4 bases not matched to a gene. The CDR3 loop spans 14 amino acids. Germline CDR1 LNHNV, CDR2 YYDKDF (reference sequence).

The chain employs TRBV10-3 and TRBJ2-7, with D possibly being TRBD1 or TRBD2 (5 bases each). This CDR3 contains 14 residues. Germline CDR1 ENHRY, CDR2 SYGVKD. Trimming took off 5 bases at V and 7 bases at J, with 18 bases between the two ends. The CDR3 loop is CAISNTGTAEEQYF. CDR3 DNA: TGTGCCATCAGTAACACCGGGACGGCGGAAGAGCAGTACTTC.

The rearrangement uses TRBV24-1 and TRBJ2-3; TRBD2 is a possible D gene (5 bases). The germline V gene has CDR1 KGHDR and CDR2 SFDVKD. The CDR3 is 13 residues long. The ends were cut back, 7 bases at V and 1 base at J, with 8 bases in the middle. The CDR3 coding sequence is TGTGCCACCAGCGAACTAGGCACAGATACGCAGTATTTT. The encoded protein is CATSELGTDTQYF.

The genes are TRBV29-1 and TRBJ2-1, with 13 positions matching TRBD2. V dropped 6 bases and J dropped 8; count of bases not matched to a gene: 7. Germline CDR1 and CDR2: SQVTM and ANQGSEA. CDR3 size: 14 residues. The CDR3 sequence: CSVNGLAGADEQFF. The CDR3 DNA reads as TGCAGCGTCAACGGACTAGCGGGAGCGGATGAGCAGTTCTTC.

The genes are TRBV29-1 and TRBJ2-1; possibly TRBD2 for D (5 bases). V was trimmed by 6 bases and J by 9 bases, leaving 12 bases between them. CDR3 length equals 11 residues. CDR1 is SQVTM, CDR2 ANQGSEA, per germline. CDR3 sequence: CSVPPGGEQFF. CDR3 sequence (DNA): TGCAGCGTGCCTCCAGGAGGTGAGCAGTTCTTC.

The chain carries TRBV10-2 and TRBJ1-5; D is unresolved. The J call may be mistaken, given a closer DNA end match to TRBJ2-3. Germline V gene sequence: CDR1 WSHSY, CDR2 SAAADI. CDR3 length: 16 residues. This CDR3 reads CASSEYDLQGNQPQYF. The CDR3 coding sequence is TGCGCCAGCAGTGAGTATGACCTCCAAGGAAATCAGCCCCAGTATTTT.

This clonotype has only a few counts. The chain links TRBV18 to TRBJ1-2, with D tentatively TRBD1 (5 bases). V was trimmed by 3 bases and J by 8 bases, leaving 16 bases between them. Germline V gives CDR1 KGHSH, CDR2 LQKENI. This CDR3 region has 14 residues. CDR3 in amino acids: CASSPGGDPEGYTF. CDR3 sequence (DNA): TGTGCCAGCTCACCGGGCGGGGACCCGGAAGGCTACACCTTC.

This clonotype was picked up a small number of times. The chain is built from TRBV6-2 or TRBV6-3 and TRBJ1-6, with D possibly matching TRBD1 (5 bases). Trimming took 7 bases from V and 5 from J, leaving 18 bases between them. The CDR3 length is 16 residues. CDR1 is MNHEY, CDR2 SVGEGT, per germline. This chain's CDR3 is CASTSRGASNNSPLHF. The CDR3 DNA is TGTGCCAGCACGAGCCGAGGGGCCTCAAATAATTCACCCCTCCACTTT.

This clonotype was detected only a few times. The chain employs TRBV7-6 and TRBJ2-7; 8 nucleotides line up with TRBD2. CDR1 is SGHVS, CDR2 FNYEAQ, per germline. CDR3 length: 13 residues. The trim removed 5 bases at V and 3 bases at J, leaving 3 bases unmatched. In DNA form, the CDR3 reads TGTGCCAGCAGCCGGACTAGCTTCTACGAGCAGTACTTC. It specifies CASSRTSFYEQYF. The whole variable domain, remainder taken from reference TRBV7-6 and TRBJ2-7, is GAGVSQSPRYKVTKRGQDVALRCDPISGHVSLYWYRQALGQGPEFLTYFNYEAQQDKSGLPNDRFSAERPEGSISTLTIQRTEQRDSAMYRCASSRTSFYEQYFGPGTRLTVT.

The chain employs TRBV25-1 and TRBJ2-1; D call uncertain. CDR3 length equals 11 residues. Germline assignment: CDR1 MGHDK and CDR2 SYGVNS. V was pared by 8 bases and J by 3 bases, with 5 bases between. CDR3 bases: TGTGCCAGCCTAGTCTACAATGAGCAGTTCTTC. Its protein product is CASLVYNEQFF.

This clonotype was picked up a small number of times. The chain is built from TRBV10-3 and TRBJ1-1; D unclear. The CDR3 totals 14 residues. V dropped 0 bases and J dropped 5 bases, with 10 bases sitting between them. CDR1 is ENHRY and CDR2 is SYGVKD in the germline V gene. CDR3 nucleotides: TGTGCCATCAGTGAGTCGAAGGGAGGGACTGAAGCTTTCTTT. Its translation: CAISESKGGTEAFF.

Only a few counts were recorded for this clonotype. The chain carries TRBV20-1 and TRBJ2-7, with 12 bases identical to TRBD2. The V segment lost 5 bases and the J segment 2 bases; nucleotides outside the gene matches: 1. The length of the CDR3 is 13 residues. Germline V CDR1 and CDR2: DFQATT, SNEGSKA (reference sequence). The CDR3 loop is CSARLAGAYEQYF. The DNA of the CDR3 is TGCAGTGCTCGACTAGCGGGAGCCTACGAGCAGTACTTC.

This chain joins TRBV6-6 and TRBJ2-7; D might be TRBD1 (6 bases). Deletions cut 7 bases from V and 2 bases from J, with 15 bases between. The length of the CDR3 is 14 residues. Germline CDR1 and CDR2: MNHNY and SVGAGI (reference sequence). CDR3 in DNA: TGTGCCAGCAACATCCAGGGGTTTGCCTACGAGCAGTACTTC. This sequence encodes CASNIQGFAYEQYF.

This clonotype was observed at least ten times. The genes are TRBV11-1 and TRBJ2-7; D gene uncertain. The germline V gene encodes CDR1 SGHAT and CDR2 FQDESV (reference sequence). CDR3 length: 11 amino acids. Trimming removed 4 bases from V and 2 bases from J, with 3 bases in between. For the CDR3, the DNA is TGTGCCAGCAGCTCAGCCTACGAGCAGTACTTC. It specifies CASSSAYEQYF.

The CDR3 DNA is TGTGCCAGCAGCTTAGGCCCGAGGGCCAATTCACCCCTCCACTTT. It specifies CASSLGPRANSPLHF. This chain uses TRBV7-2 with TRBJ1-6; D is unresolved. The V gene's germline CDR1 is SGHTA and CDR2 FQGNSA. The CDR3 is made up of 15 amino acids. The V gene lost 1 base and the J gene lost 7 bases, with 11 bases spanning the gap.

The CDR3: CATSDLDGFYGYTF. DNA of the CDR3: TGTGCCACCAGTGATTTAGATGGCTTTTATGGCTACACCTTC. V is TRBV24-1 and J is TRBJ1-2; D is uncertain. Germline V lookup: CDR1 KGHDR, CDR2 SFDVKD. V gave up 1 base and J gave up 5 bases, with 10 bases separating them. The CDR3 runs 14 residues.

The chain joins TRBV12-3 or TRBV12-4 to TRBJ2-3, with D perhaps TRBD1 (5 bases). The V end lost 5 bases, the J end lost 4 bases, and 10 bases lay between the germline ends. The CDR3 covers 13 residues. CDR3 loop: CASSTDSSDTQYF. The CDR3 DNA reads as TGTGCCAGCAGTACCGACAGCTCAGATACGCAGTATTTT.

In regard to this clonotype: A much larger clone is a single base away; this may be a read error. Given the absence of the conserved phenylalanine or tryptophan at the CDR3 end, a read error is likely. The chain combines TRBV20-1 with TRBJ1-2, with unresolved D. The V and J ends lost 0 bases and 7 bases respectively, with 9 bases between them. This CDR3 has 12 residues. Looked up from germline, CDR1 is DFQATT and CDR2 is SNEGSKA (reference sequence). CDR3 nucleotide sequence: TGCAGTGCTAGAGAGGGGTTAAGTGGCTACACCTAC. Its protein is CSAREGLSGYTY.

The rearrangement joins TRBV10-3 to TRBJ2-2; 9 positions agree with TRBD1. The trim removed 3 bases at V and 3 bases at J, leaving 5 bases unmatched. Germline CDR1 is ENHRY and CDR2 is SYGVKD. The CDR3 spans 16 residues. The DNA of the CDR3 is TGTGCCATCAGTGAACAGACAGGGGGGGACACCGGGGAGCTGTTTTTT. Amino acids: CAISEQTGGDTGELFF.

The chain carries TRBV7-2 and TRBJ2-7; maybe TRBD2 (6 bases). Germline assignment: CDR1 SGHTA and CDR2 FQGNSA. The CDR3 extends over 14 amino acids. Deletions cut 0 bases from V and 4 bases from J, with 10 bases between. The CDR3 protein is CASSLAGSAYEQYF. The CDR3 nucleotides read TGTGCCAGCAGCTTAGCCGGGAGTGCGTACGAGCAGTACTTC.

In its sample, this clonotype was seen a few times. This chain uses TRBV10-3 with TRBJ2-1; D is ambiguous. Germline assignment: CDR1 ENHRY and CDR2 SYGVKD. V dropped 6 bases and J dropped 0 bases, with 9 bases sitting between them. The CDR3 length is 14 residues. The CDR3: CAISGSSSYNEQFF. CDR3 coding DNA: TGTGCCATCAGCGGGTCTAGCTCCTACAATGAGCAGTTCTTC.

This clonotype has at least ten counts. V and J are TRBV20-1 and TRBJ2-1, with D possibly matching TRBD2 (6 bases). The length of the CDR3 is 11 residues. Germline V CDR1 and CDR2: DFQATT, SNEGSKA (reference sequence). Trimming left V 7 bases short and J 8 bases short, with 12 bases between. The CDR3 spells CSVLRGYEQFF. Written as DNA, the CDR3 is TGCAGTGTCCTCCGGGGGTATGAGCAGTTCTTC.

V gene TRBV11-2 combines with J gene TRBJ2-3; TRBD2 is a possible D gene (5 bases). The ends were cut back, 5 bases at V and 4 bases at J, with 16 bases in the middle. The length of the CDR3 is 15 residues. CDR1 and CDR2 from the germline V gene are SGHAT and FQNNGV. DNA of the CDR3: TGTGCCAGCAGCCTTTTTATTGAGGGAGCAGATACGCAGTATTTT. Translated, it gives CASSLFIEGADTQYF.

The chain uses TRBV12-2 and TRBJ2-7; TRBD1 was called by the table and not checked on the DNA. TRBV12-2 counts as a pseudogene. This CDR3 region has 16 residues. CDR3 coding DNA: TGTGCAAGACGACCCCTCCGGGACCGACTCTCCTACGAGCAGTACTTC. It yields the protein CARRPLRDRLSYEQYF.

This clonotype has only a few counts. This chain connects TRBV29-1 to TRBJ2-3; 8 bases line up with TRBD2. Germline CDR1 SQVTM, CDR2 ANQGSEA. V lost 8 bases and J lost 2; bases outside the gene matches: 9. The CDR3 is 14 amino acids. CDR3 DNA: TGCAGCTCACCAGCGGGGGCCCCCACAGATACGCAGTATTTT. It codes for CSSPAGAPTDTQYF.

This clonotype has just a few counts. The CDR3 DNA follows: TGTGCCAGCAGCCACCTCTATCAGCCCCAGCATTTT. Translating gives CASSHLYQPQHF. The chain links TRBV27 to TRBJ1-5; D ambiguous. The CDR3 length is 12 residues. V lost 6 bases and J 5 bases, leaving 8 bases between the germline ends. The germline V gene encodes CDR1 MNHEY and CDR2 SMNVEV (reference sequence).